These 13 T cell receptor beta chains originate from one sample sequenced in a study of blood T cells in healthy people across ages. With a J-beta primer mix and a sample-barcoded 5' primer, a second PCR ran roughly 6 to 11 cycles. In TCRdb, the 5' RACE reads were re-called with MiXCR into one record per CDR3 protein. Here the sample spans about 690,000 distinct CDR3 sequences, 35% to 50% being singletons. Sequenced material: blood. The receptors derive from an elderly man in good health.

The V call is TRBV10-2, the J call TRBJ2-2, with D maybe TRBD2 (6 bases). The CDR3 consists of 15 residues. Germline V gene lookup returns CDR1 WSHSY and CDR2 SAAADI. V dropped 1 base and J dropped 3 bases, with 9 bases sitting between them. As DNA, the CDR3 is TGCGCCAGCAGTGAGTACGGGGAGGACACCGGGGAGCTGTTTTTT. Amino acids: CASSEYGEDTGELFF.

V gene TRBV27 combines with J gene TRBJ1-4; D ambiguous. Looked up from germline, CDR1 is MNHEY and CDR2 is SMNVEV (reference sequence). The CDR3 sequence is 16 residues long. Trimming left V 4 bases short and J 0 bases short, with 12 bases between. The CDR3 is CASSSWTDATNEKLFF. In DNA, the CDR3 is TGTGCCAGCAGTTCGTGGACGGACGCAACTAATGAAAAACTGTTTTTT.

The chain employs TRBV7-9 and TRBJ2-1, with 7 bases aligning to TRBD1. Looked up from germline, CDR1 is SEHNR and CDR2 is FQNEAQ (reference sequence). Trimming removed 5 bases from V and 2 bases from J; junction bases left unmatched: 6. The CDR3 loop spans 15 amino acids. This chain's CDR3 is CASSAGTAAYNEQFF. CDR3 coding DNA: TGTGCCAGCAGCGCCGGGACAGCGGCCTACAATGAGCAGTTCTTC.

This clonotype occurred many times. V and J are TRBV4-2 and TRBJ2-3, with unresolved D. Per the germline V gene, CDR1 is LGHNA and CDR2 is YNFKEQ. V was shortened by 0 bases and J by 6 bases, with 7 bases between the two germline ends. The CDR3 length is 13 residues. This CDR3 is CASSQDHGDTQYF. The DNA for the CDR3 is TGTGCCAGCAGCCAAGATCACGGCGATACGCAGTATTTT.

The chain recombines TRBV3-1 with TRBJ1-1; the match to TRBD1 covers 7 bases. The J segment lost 3 bases and the V segment lost 7 bases, leaving 8 bases of the junction unmatched. CDR3 size: 14 residues. Germline assignment: CDR1 LGHDT and CDR2 YNNKEL (reference sequence). The CDR3 protein is CASTIRTGDTEAFF. In DNA form, the CDR3 reads TGTGCCAGCACCATCCGGACAGGCGACACTGAAGCTTTCTTT.

This clonotype was counted between two and nine times. The chain employs TRBV6-1 and TRBJ2-2; possibly TRBD2 for D (5 bases). CDR1 is MNHNS, CDR2 SASEGT, per germline. The CDR3 consists of 16 residues. Trimming removed 5 bases at V and 0 bases at J, with 13 bases between. In DNA form, the CDR3 reads TGTGCCAGCAGTAGAAGCGGAGACGCGAACACCGGGGAGCTGTTTTTT. Its protein is CASSRSGDANTGELFF.

The table lists this clonotype with a few counts. V is TRBV7-2 and J is TRBJ1-1; D is unresolved. The V end lost 3 bases, the J end lost 4 bases, and 15 bases lay between the germline ends. CDR3 size: 15 residues. The V gene's germline CDR1 is SGHTA and CDR2 FQGNSA. The DNA for the CDR3 is TGTGCCAGCAGCTTGCGGACCCGGGCGGTCACTGAAGCTTTCTTT. Translation: CASSLRTRAVTEAFF.

This clonotype was detected a few times. The chain links TRBV21-1 to TRBJ2-3; TRBD1, the D gene given by the table, was not confirmed from the DNA. TRBV21-1 is a pseudogene locus. The CDR3 runs 14 residues. The chain's CDR3 is CASSKWQGRYTQYF. The CDR3 DNA follows: TGTGCCAGCAGCAAATGGCAGGGGCGATATACGCAGTATTTT.

This clonotype was observed many times. The chain combines TRBV6-2 or TRBV6-3 with TRBJ2-1; 11 nucleotides align to TRBD1. This CDR3 spans 16 amino acids. Per the germline V gene, CDR1 is MNHEY and CDR2 is SVGEGT. Losses at the gene ends were 2 bases for V and 7 bases for J; bases not matched to a gene: 7. As DNA, the CDR3 is TGTGCCAGCAGTTACGGGACAGGGGGAAAGAGGAATGAGCAGTTCTTC. This codes for CASSYGTGGKRNEQFF.

This chain links TRBV27 with TRBJ2-7; 7 nucleotides align to TRBD1. The CDR3 extends over 14 amino acids. Trimming at V came to 3 bases and at J to 1 base, leaving 3 bases not matched to a gene. Looked up from germline, CDR1 is MNHEY and CDR2 is SMNVEV (reference sequence). CDR3 coding DNA: TGTGCCAGCAGTTTGTGGGGACAGTCCTACGAGCAGTACTTC. Its translation: CASSLWGQSYEQYF.

The rearrangement uses TRBV20-1 and TRBJ2-3; 9 positions agree with TRBD2. V was pared by 3 bases and J by 2 bases, with 6 bases of the junction left unmatched. The CDR3 sequence is 15 residues long. Per the germline V gene, CDR1 is DFQATT and CDR2 is SNEGSKA (reference sequence). The CDR3 DNA reads TGCAGTGCTAGTGTAGCGGGAGCCCCCACAGATACGCAGTATTTT. It translates to CSASVAGAPTDTQYF.

The rearrangement links TRBV20-1 to TRBJ2-1; the D is unclear. Germline CDR1 is DFQATT and CDR2 is SNEGSKA (reference sequence). V was trimmed by 5 bases and J by 5 bases, leaving 7 bases between them. The CDR3 is 11 residues long. This CDR3 is CSARVNNEQFF. DNA of the CDR3: TGCAGTGCTCGAGTAAACAATGAGCAGTTCTTC.

CDR3 protein: CASSLGGVADEQYF. The CDR3 coding sequence is TGCGCCAGCAGCTTGGGCGGGGTCGCCGACGAGCAGTACTTC. V usage is TRBV5-1 and J usage is TRBJ2-7, with a tentative D call TRBD2 (6 bases). Germline loops: CDR1 SGHRS, CDR2 YFSETQ. This CDR3 contains 14 residues. Trimming removed 0 bases from V and 5 bases from J, with 12 bases in between. Full variable domain (remainder filled in from reference TRBV5-1 and TRBJ2-7): KAGVTQTPRYLIKTRGQQVTLSCSPISGHRSVSWYQQTPGQGLQFLFEYFSETQRNKGNFPGRFSGRQFSNSRSEMNVSTLELGDSALYLCASSLGGVADEQYFGPGTRLTVT.